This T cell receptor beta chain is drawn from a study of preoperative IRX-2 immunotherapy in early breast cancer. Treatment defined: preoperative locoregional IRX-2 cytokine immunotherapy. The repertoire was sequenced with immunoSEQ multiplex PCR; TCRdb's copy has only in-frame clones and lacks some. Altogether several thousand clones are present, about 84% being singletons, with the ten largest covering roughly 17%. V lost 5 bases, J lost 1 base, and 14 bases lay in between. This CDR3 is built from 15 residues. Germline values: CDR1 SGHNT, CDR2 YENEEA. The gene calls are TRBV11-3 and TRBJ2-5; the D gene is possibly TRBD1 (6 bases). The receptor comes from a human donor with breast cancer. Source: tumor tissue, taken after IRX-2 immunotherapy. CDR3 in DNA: TGTGCCAGCAGCCAGGGGACCCAGTTCCAAGAGACCCAGTACTTC. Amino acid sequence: CASSQGTQFQETQYF.